This T cell receptor beta chain was sequenced for a study of shared clonotypes between healthy human individuals. Study results and caveats: Rarefaction indicated that sorted-subset sequencing remained incomplete although depth was large.

An approximately 200 ng quantity of DNA, 29,000 or so T cell genomes, went into the sorted-subset replicate PCRs. Sequencing used immunoSEQ multiplex PCR; TCRdb keeps in-frame clones, though not all of them. The table includes under 600,000 clones, approximately 97% detected once. About this clone itself: Its target is unknown.

Germline V gene sequence: CDR1 SEHNR, CDR2 FQNEAQ (reference sequence). The CDR3 extends over 17 amino acids. Trimming stripped 0 bases from V and 0 bases from J, with 13 bases between. Sequences were obtained from naive CD4+ T cells sorted from blood. Subset indicated: CD45RA+ positively selected. This receptor was identified in a woman between 25 and 40 years old in good health. The chain carries TRBV7-9 and TRBJ2-3; D is ambiguous. The CDR3 protein is CASSLATESSSTDTQYF. The CDR3 DNA reads TGTGCCAGCAGCTTAGCCACTGAGTCTTCTAGCACAGATACGCAGTATTTT.